What follows are 30 T cell receptor beta chains derived from one specimen sequenced in a study of blood T cells in healthy people across ages. Next came a second PCR, run for 7 to 11 cycles, which used a sample-barcoded 5' primer along with a J-beta primer mix. MiXCR was run by TCRdb on the 5' RACE reads, yielding one entry per CDR3 protein. The sample lists 650,000 to 1,000,000 distinct CDR3 sequences, about 37% occurring once. The sequenced material came from blood. These receptors were obtained from a man aged 18-30 years in good health.

This rearrangement joins TRBV27 to TRBJ1-5; a possible D gene is TRBD1 (5 bases). Germline assignment: CDR1 MNHEY and CDR2 SMNVEV (reference sequence). Trimming pared 6 bases from V and 4 bases from J, leaving 16 bases between. CDR3 length: 15 amino acids. CDR3: CASRERGDMNQPQHF. The CDR3 DNA reads as TGTGCCAGCAGAGAAAGAGGGGATATGAATCAGCCCCAGCATTTT.

This chain joins TRBV7-2 and TRBJ2-1; the D is unclear. The CDR3 has 16 residues. CDR1 and CDR2 (germline): SGHTA, FQGNSA. V lost 5 bases and J lost 8, with 22 bases in between. The CDR3 protein is CASSLSGWTPPDEQFF. DNA of the CDR3: TGTGCCAGCAGCCTATCCGGTTGGACCCCTCCGGATGAGCAGTTCTTC.

This clonotype appeared a few times. This chain links TRBV6-1 with TRBJ2-5; 10 bases align to TRBD1. This CDR3 has 14 amino acids. The germline gives CDR1 MNHNS, CDR2 SASEGT. V trimming: 5 bases; J trimming: 7 bases; junction bases outside the gene matches: 7. Here the CDR3 DNA reads TGTGCCAGCAGTCGGGACAGGGGAGAAGGGACCCAGTACTTC. Translating gives CASSRDRGEGTQYF.

This clonotype has only a few counts. The chain is built from TRBV20-1 and TRBJ1-2, with a tentative D call TRBD1 (5 bases). V was cut by 6 bases and J by 0 bases, with 20 bases left in between. This CDR3 contains 16 residues. Germline CDR1 and CDR2: DFQATT and SNEGSKA (reference sequence). The CDR3 sequence is CSATPPQGRANYGYTF. The CDR3 region has the DNA TGCAGTGCCACTCCTCCTCAGGGACGGGCTAACTATGGCTACACCTTC.

Many counts were recorded for this clonotype. The V call is TRBV7-9, the J call TRBJ2-7; D uncertain. The germline V gene has CDR1 SEHNR and CDR2 FQNEAQ (reference sequence). CDR3 size: 14 residues. V gave up 0 bases and J gave up 2 bases, with 8 bases separating them. CDR3: CASSLAARPYEQYF. CDR3 nucleotides: TGTGCCAGCAGCTTAGCCGCCAGACCCTACGAGCAGTACTTC.

This clonotype was found a few times. The chain couples TRBV5-1 to TRBJ1-1, with D possibly being TRBD1 (5 bases). V lost 0 bases, J lost 4 bases, and 10 bases lay in between. Germline V gene data show CDR1 as SGHRS and CDR2 as YFSETQ. CDR3 length equals 14 residues. The CDR3 reads CASSLAGGVTEAFF. Written as DNA, the CDR3 is TGCGCCAGCAGCTTGGCCGGGGGAGTCACTGAAGCTTTCTTT.

This clonotype was recorded at least ten times. The chain employs TRBV6-2 or TRBV6-3 and TRBJ2-7; D is possibly TRBD2 (6 bases). Trimming stripped 5 bases from V and 2 bases from J, with 16 bases between. Germline assignment: CDR1 MNHEY and CDR2 SVGEGT. CDR3 length equals 15 residues. The CDR3, as DNA: TGTGCCAGCAGTCCCGCGGGACGGACCACCTACGAGCAGTACTTC. It is translated as CASSPAGRTTYEQYF.

This clonotype was seen a few times. The rearrangement joins TRBV12-3 or TRBV12-4 to TRBJ1-6; D gene uncertain. Trimming removed 5 bases at V and 1 base at J, with 9 bases between. The CDR3 has 15 amino acids. The CDR3 reads CASSPTASYNSPLHF. CDR3 in DNA: TGTGCCAGCAGTCCCACTGCTTCCTATAATTCACCCCTCCACTTT.

Regarding this clonotype: A much larger clone lies a single base off, so this may be a read error. This chain joins TRBV7-2 and TRBJ2-7; D remains ambiguous. This CDR3 spans 13 amino acids. CDR1 and CDR2 from the germline V gene are SGHTA and FQGNSA. The CDR3 DNA reads as TGTGCCGGCAGCCCCAAAGCTACCTACGAGCAGTACTTC. Translated: CAGSPKATYEQYF.

The V and J genes are TRBV4-3 and TRBJ2-1; D is possibly TRBD2 (7 bases). The CDR3 totals 15 residues. Trimming left V 4 bases short and J 9 bases short, with 19 bases between. CDR1 is LGHNA and CDR2 is YSLEER in the germline V gene. CDR3 sequence reads: CASSPSFGGLGEQFF. The CDR3 nucleotides are TGCGCCAGCAGCCCCAGTTTCGGGGGGCTCGGTGAGCAGTTCTTC.

This clonotype was counted between two and nine times. The chain carries TRBV2 and TRBJ1-2; 8 bases map to TRBD1. In germline, CDR1 is SNHLY, CDR2 FYNNEI. The CDR3 runs 18 residues. Unmatched junction bases numbered 12, after V lost 2 bases and J lost 1 base. The DNA for the CDR3 is TGTGCCAGCAGTGAATACGGACAGGGCACAACCTTTAACTATGGCTACACCTTC. It translates to CASSEYGQGTTFNYGYTF.

Only a few counts were recorded for this clonotype. The chain is built from TRBV4-3 and TRBJ1-2; weak D call: TRBD1 (5 bases). This CDR3 is 17 amino acids long. Per germline, CDR1 LGHNA and CDR2 YSLEER. V lost 3 bases and J lost 4, with 21 bases in between. In DNA form, the CDR3 reads TGCGCCAGCAGCCAGTTCGGAGCGGGCGGGGCTAGCTATGGCTACACCTTC. Protein sequence: CASSQFGAGGASYGYTF.

This clonotype has at least ten counts. CDR3 coding DNA: TGTGCCAGCAGCTTTCACTACAGTCAAGAGACCCAGTACTTC. Translated: CASSFHYSQETQYF. The V call is TRBV7-2, the J call TRBJ2-5; D is uncertain. The germline gives CDR1 SGHTA, CDR2 FQGNSA. The V end lost 3 bases, the J end lost 2 bases, and 10 bases lay between the germline ends. CDR3 length: 14 residues.

This clonotype was picked up a small number of times. The chain recombines TRBV12-3 or TRBV12-4 with TRBJ2-2; 11 positions match TRBD1. The CDR3 sequence is 15 residues long. The V segment lost 6 bases and the J segment 4 bases; nucleotides outside the gene matches: 4. CDR3 bases: TGTGCCAGCAGGTCCGGGACAGGGGGCACCGGGGAGCTGTTTTTT. This gives the protein CASRSGTGGTGELFF.

This chain links TRBV27 with TRBJ1-4; the D gene is possibly TRBD1 (5 bases). With 3 bases removed from V and 4 bases from J, the gap between germline ends came to 9 bases. The CDR3 has 14 amino acids. Germline CDR1 is MNHEY and CDR2 is SMNVEV (reference sequence). The CDR3 loop is CASSFVGDNEKLFF. The DNA of the CDR3 is TGTGCCAGCAGTTTCGTGGGGGATAATGAAAAACTGTTTTTT.

A remark on this clonotype: A junction boundary mismatches the germline segment, possibly from a read error. The chain couples TRBV7-2 to TRBJ2-7; 8 bases are shared with TRBD1. This CDR3 comprises 15 residues. Germline CDR1 reads SGHTA; CDR2 reads FQGNSA. The CDR3 reads CASSLLDRDTYERYF. As DNA, the CDR3 is TGTGCCAGCAGCCTACTGGACAGGGATACCTACGAGCGGTACTTC.

The chain combines TRBV29-1 with TRBJ1-4, with D unclear. V lost 5 bases and J 0 bases, leaving 10 bases between the germline ends. CDR3 length: 14 residues. CDR1 and CDR2 (germline): SQVTM, ANQGSEA. The CDR3 bases are TGCAGCGTTTCATACAGTGCAACTAATGAAAAACTGTTTTTT. It yields the protein CSVSYSATNEKLFF.

The chain carries TRBV9 and TRBJ2-1; the D gene is possibly TRBD1 (6 bases). Germline CDR1 SGDLS, CDR2 YYNGEE. Deletions cut 4 bases from V and 1 base from J, with 12 bases between. The CDR3 spans 15 residues. CDR3: CASSLEGDSYNEQFF. The CDR3 DNA reads TGTGCCAGCAGCTTAGAGGGGGATTCCTACAATGAGCAGTTCTTC.

This clonotype was detected only a few times. The chain recombines TRBV5-1 with TRBJ1-4, with D unclear. Trimming removed 0 bases from V and 8 bases from J, with 20 bases in between. CDR1 is SGHRS and CDR2 is YFSETQ in the germline V gene. The CDR3 contains 17 residues. This CDR3 reads CASSLESMDADGEKLFF. The CDR3 nucleotides read TGCGCCAGCAGCTTGGAGTCGATGGATGCGGATGGAGAAAAACTGTTTTTT.

The chain uses TRBV30 and TRBJ2-5, with D unresolved. Germline CDR1 and CDR2: GTSNPN and SVGIG (reference sequence). The ends were cut back, 4 bases at V and 11 bases at J, with 5 bases in the middle. This CDR3 comprises 8 residues. The CDR3 here is CAWNEQYF. The DNA of the CDR3 is TGTGCCTGGAATGAGCAGTACTTC.

The chain recombines TRBV4-3 with TRBJ1-2, with TRBD1 matching 8 bases. CDR1 is LGHNA, CDR2 YSLEER, per germline. The CDR3 is 16 residues long. V dropped 0 bases and J dropped 8; count of bases not matched to a gene: 11. CDR3: CASSQDGAGQVLGYTF. DNA for the CDR3: TGCGCCAGCAGCCAAGATGGGGCGGGACAGGTGTTAGGCTACACCTTC.

This clonotype was found a few times. It may be a read error: a sequence one base away is much more abundant. V gene TRBV5-4 combines with J gene TRBJ1-1, with D possibly TRBD1 on 6 matching bases. The CDR3 has 13 residues. V was clipped by 3 bases and J by 7 bases, with 13 bases between them. The germline CDR1 and CDR2 sequences are SGHNT and YYREEE (reference sequence). CDR3 sequence (DNA): TGTGCCAGCAGCTGGGGGCCAGAAATTGAAGCTTTCTTT. Protein: CASSWGPEIEAFF.

This clonotype has just a few counts. CDR3 residues: CASSPGTFYNEQFF. Here the CDR3 DNA reads TGTGCCAGCAGCCCCGGGACCTTCTACAATGAGCAGTTCTTC. The V gene is TRBV5-6, the J gene TRBJ2-1; the D gene could be TRBD1 or TRBD2 (5 bases each). V was clipped by 4 bases and J by 3 bases, with 11 bases between them. The length of the CDR3 is 14 residues. The germline CDR1 and CDR2 sequences are SGHDT and YYEEEE.

As to this clonotype: Germline is not matched at one junction end, which may reflect a read error. The J gene is TRBJ1-6, the V gene TRBV9, with no clear D. The CDR3 covers 15 residues. The germline V gene has CDR1 SGDLS and CDR2 YYNGEE. The CDR3 nucleotides read TGTGCCAGCGGCGTACAAGGTCATGGAGGTTCACCCCTCCACTTT. Translating gives CASGVQGHGGSPLHF. Variable domain in full (rest from reference TRBV9 and TRBJ1-6): DSGVTQTPKHLITATGQRVTLRCSPRSGDLSVYWYQQSLDQGLQFLIQYYNGEERAKGNILERFSAQQFPDLHSELNLSSLELGDSALYFCASGVQGHGGSPLHFGNGTRLTVT.

CDR3 coding DNA: TGTGCCAGCAGTTTAATTGGCAGCAATGAGCAGTACTTC. As protein: CASSLIGSNEQYF. J is TRBJ2-5 and V is TRBV27, with D unresolved. Germline CDR1 and CDR2: MNHEY and SMNVEV (reference sequence). Trimming stripped 2 bases from V and 11 bases from J, with 15 bases between. The CDR3 has 13 amino acids.

The chain carries TRBV5-6 and TRBJ2-3, with unresolved D. The CDR3 spans 14 residues. V was trimmed by 4 bases and J by 2 bases, leaving 11 bases between them. Germline loops: CDR1 SGHDT, CDR2 YYEEEE. DNA of the CDR3: TGTGCCAGCAGCCGTGAGGAAATCACAGATACGCAGTATTTT. This sequence encodes CASSREEITDTQYF.

This clonotype was seen a few times. The chain carries TRBV12-3 or TRBV12-4 and TRBJ1-5, with D uncertain. V was shortened by 3 bases and J by 5 bases, with 14 bases between the two germline ends. The CDR3 runs to 15 residues. CDR3 in amino acids: CASSFGVRKDQPQHF. The CDR3 nucleotides read TGTGCCAGCAGTTTCGGAGTGAGGAAGGATCAGCCCCAGCATTTT.

This clonotype was detected many times. The chain links TRBV20-1 to TRBJ2-5; 8 bases line up with TRBD2. Looked up from germline, CDR1 is DFQATT and CDR2 is SNEGSKA (reference sequence). V gave up 6 bases and J gave up 13 bases; unmatched junction bases: 13. The CDR3 extends over 12 amino acids. In nucleotides, the CDR3 is TGCAGTGCCAACGGACTAGCATATCGTCCGTACTTC. Translation gives CSANGLAYRPYF.

The chain carries TRBV7-2 and TRBJ2-5; the D is unclear. The J call may be faulty, since TRBJ2-7 better matches the DNA end. CDR1 is SGHTA, CDR2 FQGNSA, per germline. The CDR3 totals 14 residues. This CDR3 reads CASSLPPGVGEQYF. DNA for the CDR3: TGTGCCAGCAGCCTCCCACCTGGGGTTGGCGAGCAGTACTTC.

This chain links TRBV12-3 or TRBV12-4 with TRBJ2-1; the D gene is possibly TRBD2 (7 bases). The DNA end is more similar to TRBJ2-7, so the J call may be wrong. The CDR3 is 15 amino acids. This CDR3 is CASTHPGGRYNEQYF. CDR3 nucleotide sequence: TGTGCCAGCACCCATCCGGGGGGCCGGTACAATGAGCAGTACTTC.